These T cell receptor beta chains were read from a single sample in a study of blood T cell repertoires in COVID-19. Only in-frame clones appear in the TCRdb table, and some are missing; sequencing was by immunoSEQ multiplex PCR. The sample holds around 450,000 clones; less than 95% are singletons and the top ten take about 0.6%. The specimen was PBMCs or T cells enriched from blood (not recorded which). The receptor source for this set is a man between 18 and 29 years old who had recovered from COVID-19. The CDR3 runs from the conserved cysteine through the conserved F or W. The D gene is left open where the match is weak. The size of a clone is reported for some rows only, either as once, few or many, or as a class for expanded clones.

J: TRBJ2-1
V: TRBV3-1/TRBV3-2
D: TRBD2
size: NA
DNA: TGTGCCAGCAGCCCTGTCGGGGGAGGGAATGAGCAGTTCTTC
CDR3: CASSPVGGGNEQFF

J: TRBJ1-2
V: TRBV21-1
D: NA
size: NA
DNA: TGTGCCAGCAGCAACTGGACAGGGAAGACCTTC
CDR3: CASSNWTGKTF

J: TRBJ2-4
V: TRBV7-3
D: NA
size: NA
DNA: TGTGCCAGCAGCTTAAAGTTGCGGACAATTAGAAACATTCAGTACTTC
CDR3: CASSLKLRTIRNIQYF

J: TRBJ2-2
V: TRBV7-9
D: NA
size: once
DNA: TGTGCCAGCAGCCTTCTCGGGACTTCGAACACCGGGGAGCTGTTTTTT
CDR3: CASSLLGTSNTGELFF

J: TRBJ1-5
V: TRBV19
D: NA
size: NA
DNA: TGTGCCAGCTCACAGAAGAATCAGCCCCAGCATTTT
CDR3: CASSQKNQPQHF

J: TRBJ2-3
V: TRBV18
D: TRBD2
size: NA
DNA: TGTGCCAGCTCCCTTAGACTAGCGGCACTCACAGATACGCAGTATTTT
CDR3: CASSLRLAALTDTQYF

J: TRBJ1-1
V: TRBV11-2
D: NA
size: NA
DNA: TGTGCCAGCAGCTCGACAGGGAACACTGAAGCTTTCTTT
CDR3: CASSSTGNTEAFF

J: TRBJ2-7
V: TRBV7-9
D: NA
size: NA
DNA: TGTGCCAGCAGCGCTGGGGTAGCGAACGGCGAGCAGTACTTC
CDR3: CASSAGVANGEQYF

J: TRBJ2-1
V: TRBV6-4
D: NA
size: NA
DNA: TGTGCCAGCACCCCTTACAGGGATCGGAACAATGAGCAGTTCTTC
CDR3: CASTPYRDRNNEQFF

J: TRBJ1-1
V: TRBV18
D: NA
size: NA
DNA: TGTGCCAGCTCACCACCCAACTACGGCACTGAAGCTTTCTTT
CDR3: CASSPPNYGTEAFF

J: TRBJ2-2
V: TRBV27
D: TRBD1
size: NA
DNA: TGTGCCAGCAGTCTTCGACAGGGGGCACGGAACACCGGGGAGCTGTTTTTT
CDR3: CASSLRQGARNTGELFF

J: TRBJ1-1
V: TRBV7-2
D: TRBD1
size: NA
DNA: TGTGCCAGCAGCCGCCCGGACCGGGACAGGGGCACTGAAGCTTTCTTT
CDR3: CASSRPDRDRGTEAFF

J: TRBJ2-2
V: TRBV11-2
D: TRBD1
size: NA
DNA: TGTGCCAGCAGAGAGGGACAGGGGGCGACCGGGGAGCTGTTTTTT
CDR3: CASREGQGATGELFF

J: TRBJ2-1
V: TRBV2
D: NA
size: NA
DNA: TGTGCCAGCAGTGGATCGGGAGAAAGCTCCTACAATGAGCAGTTCTTC
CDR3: CASSGSGESSYNEQFF

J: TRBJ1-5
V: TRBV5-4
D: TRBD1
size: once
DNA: TGTGCCAGCAGCCAGGGACAGGGGCCCAATCAGCCCCAGCATTTT
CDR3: CASSQGQGPNQPQHF

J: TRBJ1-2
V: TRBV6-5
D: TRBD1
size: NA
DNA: TGTGCCAGCAAAACAGGGGGTTTCTATGGCTACACCTTC
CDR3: CASKTGGFYGYTF

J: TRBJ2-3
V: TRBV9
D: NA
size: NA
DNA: TGTGCCAGCAGCCCCTCGACAGCCTCTAGCACAGATACGCAGTATTTT
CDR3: CASSPSTASSTDTQYF

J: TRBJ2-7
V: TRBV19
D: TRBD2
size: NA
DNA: TGTGCCAGTATGCTAGCGGGAGGTTCCGGCGAGCAGTACTTC
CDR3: CASMLAGGSGEQYF

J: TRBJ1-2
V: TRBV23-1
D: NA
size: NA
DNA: TGCGCCAGCAGTCAATCTAATAGTTATGGCTACACCTTC
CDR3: CASSQSNSYGYTF

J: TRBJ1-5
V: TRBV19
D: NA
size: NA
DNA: TGTGCCAGTACCCTGGACACTGACAGCAATCAGCCCCAGCATTTT
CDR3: CASTLDTDSNQPQHF

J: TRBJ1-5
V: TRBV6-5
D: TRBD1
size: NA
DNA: TGTGCCAGCAAGAGCCGGGACAGGGGCAATCAGCCCCAGCATTTT
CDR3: CASKSRDRGNQPQHF

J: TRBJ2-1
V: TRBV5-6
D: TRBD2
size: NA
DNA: TGTGCCAGCAGCCCGGGACTAGTTTCGTATGAGCAGTTCTTC
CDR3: CASSPGLVSYEQFF

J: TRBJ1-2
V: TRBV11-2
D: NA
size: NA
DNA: TGTGCCAGCAGCTTTTCCAGGGCACCTGGCTACACCTTC
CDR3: CASSFSRAPGYTF

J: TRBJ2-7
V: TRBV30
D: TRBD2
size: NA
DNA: TGTGCCTGGAGCCGAGGACTAGCTGACGAGCAGTACTTC
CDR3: CAWSRGLADEQYF

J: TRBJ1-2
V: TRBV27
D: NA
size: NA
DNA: TGTGCCAGCAGTTTAGGGGGGAAATTGGCTAACTATGGCTACACCTTC
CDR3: CASSLGGKLANYGYTF

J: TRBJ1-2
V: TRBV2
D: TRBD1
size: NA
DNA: TGTGCCAGCAGCCTAGGACAGGGGAGTAACACCTTC
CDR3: CASSLGQGSNTF

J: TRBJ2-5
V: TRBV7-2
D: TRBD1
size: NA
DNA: TGTGCCAGCAGCCCGGGGACAGGGCGGGGGGAGACCCAGTACTTC
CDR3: CASSPGTGRGETQYF

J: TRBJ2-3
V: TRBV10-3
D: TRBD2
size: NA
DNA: TGTGCCATCAGTGGGGGACTAGCGGGCGGTACGCAGTATTTT
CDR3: CAISGGLAGGTQYF

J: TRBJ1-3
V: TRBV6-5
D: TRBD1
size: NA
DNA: TGTGCCAGCAGCCGAGACAGGGCCGCGGGAAACACCATATATTTT
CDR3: CASSRDRAAGNTIYF

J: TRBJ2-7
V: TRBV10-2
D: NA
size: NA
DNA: TGCGCCAGCAGTGATCCAAGCCCCCGGGAGCAGTACTTC
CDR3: CASSDPSPREQYF

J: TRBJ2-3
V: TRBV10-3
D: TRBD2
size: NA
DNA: TGTGCCATCAGTGCGAGCGGGAGTAGCGCAGATACGCAGTATTTT
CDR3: CAISASGSSADTQYF

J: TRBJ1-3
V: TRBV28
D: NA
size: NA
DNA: TGTGCCAGCAGTCGTGAAGGGGGTAACACCATATATTTT
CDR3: CASSREGGNTIYF

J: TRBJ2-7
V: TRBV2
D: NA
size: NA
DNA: TGTGCCAGCAGTGAAGCGCTGCGGGGAAGCGAGCAGTACTTC
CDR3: CASSEALRGSEQYF

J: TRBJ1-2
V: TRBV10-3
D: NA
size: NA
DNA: TGTGCCATCAGTGAAGAGGGTAGCTACACCTTC
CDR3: CAISEEGSYTF

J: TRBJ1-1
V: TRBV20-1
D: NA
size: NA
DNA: TGCAGTGCAACAAGGAACACTGAAGCTTTCTTT
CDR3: CSATRNTEAFF

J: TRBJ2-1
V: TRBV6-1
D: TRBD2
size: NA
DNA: TGTGCCAGCAGTGAGCTAGCGGGGGGGCTGGTCAATGAGCAGTTCTTC
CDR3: CASSELAGGLVNEQFF

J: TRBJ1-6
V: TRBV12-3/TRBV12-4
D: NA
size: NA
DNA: TGTGCCAGCAGCCAGGGTTTGCGCTCACCCCTCCACTTT
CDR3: CASSQGLRSPLHF

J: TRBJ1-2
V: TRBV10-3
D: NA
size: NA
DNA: TGTGCCATCAGTGATTACCTCCGGGGGGGCTACACCTTC
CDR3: CAISDYLRGGYTF

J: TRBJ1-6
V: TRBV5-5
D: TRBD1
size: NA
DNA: TGTGCCAGCAGGACCGGGACAGGAGATAATTCACCCCTCCACTTT
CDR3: CASRTGTGDNSPLHF

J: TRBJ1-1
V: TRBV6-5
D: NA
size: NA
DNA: TGTGCCAGCAGTTACCTCCTGAACACTGAAGCTTTCTTT
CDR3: CASSYLLNTEAFF

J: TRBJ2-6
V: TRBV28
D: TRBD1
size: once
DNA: TGTGCCAGCAGTCCTAGGACAGGGCGTTCGGGGGCCAACGTCCTGACTTTC
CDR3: CASSPRTGRSGANVLTF

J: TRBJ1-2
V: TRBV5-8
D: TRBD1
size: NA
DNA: TGTGCCAGCAGCCTGCAGGGGGCGGCCTTCGGCTACACCTTC
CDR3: CASSLQGAAFGYTF

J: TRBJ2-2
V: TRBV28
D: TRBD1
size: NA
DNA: TGTGCCAGCAGTTCTACTAAGGGGGCGGACACCGGGGAGCTGTTTTTT
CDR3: CASSSTKGADTGELFF

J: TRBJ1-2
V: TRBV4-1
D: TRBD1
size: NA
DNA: TGCGCCAGCAGCCAACCGGACAGGGAGTTAGGCTACACCTTC
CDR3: CASSQPDRELGYTF

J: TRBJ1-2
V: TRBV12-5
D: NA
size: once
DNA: TGTGCTAGTGGTTTGGGCCCAAGGGGTCGGATCGGCTACACCTTC
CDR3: CASGLGPRGRIGYTF

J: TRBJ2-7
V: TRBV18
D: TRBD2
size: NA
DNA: TGTGCCAGCTCACCCGCAGTTACGGGGGGCGAGCAGTACTTC
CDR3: CASSPAVTGGEQYF

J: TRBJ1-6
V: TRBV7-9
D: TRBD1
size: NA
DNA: TGTGCCAGCAGCTTAGAAAGGACAGGGGGTGAACCCCTCCACTTT
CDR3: CASSLERTGGEPLHF

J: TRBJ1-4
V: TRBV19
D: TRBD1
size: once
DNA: TGTGCCAGTACCCTCCCCTCAGGGGGCGTAGGTGAAAAACTGTTTTTT
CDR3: CASTLPSGGVGEKLFF

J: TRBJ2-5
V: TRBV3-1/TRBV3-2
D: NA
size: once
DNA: TGTGCCAGCAGCCAAGACGTCGACAGCCTCCAAGAGACCCAGTACTTC
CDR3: CASSQDVDSLQETQYF